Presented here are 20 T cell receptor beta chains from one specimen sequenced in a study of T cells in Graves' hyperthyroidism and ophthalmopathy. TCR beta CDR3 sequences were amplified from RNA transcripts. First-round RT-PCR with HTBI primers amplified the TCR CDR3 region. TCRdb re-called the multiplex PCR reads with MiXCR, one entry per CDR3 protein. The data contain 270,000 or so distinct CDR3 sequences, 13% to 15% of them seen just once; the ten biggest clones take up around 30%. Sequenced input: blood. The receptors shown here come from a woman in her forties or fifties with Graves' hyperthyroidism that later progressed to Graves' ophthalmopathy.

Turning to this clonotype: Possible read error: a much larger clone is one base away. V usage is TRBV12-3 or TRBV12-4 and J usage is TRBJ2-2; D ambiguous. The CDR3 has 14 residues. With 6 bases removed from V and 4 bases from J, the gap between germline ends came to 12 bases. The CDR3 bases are TGTGCCAGCAGCCCCTCTAGAAGCACCGGGGAGCTGTTTTTT. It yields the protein CASSPSRSTGELFF.

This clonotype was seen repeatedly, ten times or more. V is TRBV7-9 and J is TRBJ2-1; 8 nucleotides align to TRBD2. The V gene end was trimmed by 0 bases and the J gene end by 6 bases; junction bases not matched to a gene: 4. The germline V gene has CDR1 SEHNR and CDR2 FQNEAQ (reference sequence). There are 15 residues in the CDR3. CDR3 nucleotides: TGTGCCAGCAGCTTAGCGCAAAGCGGGAGCAATGAGCAGTTCTTC. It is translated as CASSLAQSGSNEQFF.

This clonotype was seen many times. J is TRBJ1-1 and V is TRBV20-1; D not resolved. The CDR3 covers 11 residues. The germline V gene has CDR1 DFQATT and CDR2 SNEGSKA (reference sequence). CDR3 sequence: CRSQSGPKAFF. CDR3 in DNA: TGCAGGAGCCAGAGCGGACCCAAAGCTTTCTTT.

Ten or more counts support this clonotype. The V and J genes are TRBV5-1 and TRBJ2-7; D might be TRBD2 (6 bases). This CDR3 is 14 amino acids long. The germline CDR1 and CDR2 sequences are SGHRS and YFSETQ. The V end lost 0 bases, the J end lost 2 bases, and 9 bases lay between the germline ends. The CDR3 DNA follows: TGCGCCAGCAGCTTGGGAGGGGAGGCCTACGAGCAGTACTTC. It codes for CASSLGGEAYEQYF.

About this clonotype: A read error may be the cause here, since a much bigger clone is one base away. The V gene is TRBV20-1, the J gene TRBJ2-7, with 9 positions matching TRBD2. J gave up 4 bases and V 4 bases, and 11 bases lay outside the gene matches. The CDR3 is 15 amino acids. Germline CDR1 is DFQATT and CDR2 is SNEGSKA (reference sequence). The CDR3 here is CSAISGISGSYEQYF. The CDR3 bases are TGCAGTGCTATCTCCGGGATTAGCGGGAGTTACGAGCAGTACTTC.

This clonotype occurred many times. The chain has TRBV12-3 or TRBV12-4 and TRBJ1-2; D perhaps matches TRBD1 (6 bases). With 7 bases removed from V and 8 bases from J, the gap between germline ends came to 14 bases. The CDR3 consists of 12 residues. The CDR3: CASTTGSEGYTF. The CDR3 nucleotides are TGTGCCAGCACCACAGGGAGCGAAGGCTACACCTTC.

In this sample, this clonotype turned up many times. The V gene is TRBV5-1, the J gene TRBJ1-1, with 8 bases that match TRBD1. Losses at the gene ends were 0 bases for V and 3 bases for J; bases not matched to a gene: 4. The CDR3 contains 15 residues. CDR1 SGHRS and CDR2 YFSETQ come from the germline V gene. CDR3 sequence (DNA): TGCGCCAGCAGCTTGGGGACAGGGCGCGACACTGAAGCTTTCTTT. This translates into CASSLGTGRDTEAFF.

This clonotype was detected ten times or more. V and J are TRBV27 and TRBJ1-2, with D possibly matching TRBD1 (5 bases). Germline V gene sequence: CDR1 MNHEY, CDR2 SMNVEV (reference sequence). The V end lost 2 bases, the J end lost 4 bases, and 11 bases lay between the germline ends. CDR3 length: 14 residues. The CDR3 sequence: CASSLKGEGYGYTF. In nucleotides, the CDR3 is TGTGCCAGCAGTTTAAAAGGGGAGGGCTATGGCTACACCTTC.

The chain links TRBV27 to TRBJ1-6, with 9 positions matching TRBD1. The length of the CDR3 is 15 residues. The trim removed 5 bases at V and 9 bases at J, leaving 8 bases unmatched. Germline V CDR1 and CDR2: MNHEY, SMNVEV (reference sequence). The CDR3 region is CASSPSTGGSSPLHF. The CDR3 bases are TGTGCCAGCAGTCCGTCGACAGGGGGAAGTTCACCCCTCCACTTT.

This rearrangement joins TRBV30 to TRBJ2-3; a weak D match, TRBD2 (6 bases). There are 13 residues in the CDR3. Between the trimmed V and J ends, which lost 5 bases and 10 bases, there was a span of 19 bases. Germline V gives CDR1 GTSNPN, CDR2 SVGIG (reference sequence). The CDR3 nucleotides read TGTGCCTGGGTCCGGGCGGGACGGCTGGCGCAGTATTTT. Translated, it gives CAWVRAGRLAQYF.

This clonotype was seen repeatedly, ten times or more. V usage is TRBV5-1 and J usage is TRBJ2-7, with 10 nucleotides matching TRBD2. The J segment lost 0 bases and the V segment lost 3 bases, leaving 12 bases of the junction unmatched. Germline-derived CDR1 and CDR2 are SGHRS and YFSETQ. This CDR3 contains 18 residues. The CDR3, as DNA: TGCGCCAGCAGCTACAATACTCCCGGACTAGCGGACTCCTACGAGCAGTACTTC. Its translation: CASSYNTPGLADSYEQYF.

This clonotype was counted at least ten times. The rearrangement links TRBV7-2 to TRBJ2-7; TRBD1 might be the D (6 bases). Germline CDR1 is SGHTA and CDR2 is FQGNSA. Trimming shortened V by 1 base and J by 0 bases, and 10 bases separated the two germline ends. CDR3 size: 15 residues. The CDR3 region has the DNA TGTGCCAGCAGCTTAGGGGGGCCGGTCTCCTACGAGCAGTACTTC. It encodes CASSLGGPVSYEQYF.

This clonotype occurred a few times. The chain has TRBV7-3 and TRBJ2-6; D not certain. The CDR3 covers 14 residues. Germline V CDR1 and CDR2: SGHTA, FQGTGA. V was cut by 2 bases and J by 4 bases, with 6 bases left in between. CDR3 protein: CASSLSPGANVLTF. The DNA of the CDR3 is TGTGCCAGCAGCTTATCGCCCGGGGCCAACGTCCTGACTTTC.

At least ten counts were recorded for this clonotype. The CDR3 sequence is CSGLYQETQYF. In DNA, the CDR3 is TGCAGTGGATTGTACCAAGAGACCCAGTACTTC. V usage is TRBV20-1 and J usage is TRBJ2-5, with D uncertain. V shed 7 bases and J shed 0 bases, with 6 bases lying between them. CDR3 length: 11 residues. Germline CDR1 and CDR2: DFQATT and SNEGSKA (reference sequence).

In DNA, the CDR3 is TGTGCCACTCAGGGGGCCGGGGAGCTGTTTTTT. It is translated as CATQGAGELFF. V is TRBV28 and J is TRBJ2-2; 7 bases match TRBD1. Trimming cost V 10 bases and J 6 bases; bases outside gene matches: 2. Germline V gene data show CDR1 as MDHEN and CDR2 as SYDVKM. The CDR3 covers 11 residues.

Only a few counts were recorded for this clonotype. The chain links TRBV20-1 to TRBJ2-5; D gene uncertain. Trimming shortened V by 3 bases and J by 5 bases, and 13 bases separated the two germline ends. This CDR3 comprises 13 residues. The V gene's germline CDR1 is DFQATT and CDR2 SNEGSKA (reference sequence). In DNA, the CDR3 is TGCAGTGCTAGTGAAGGCGGAAGGGAGACCCAGTACTTC. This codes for CSASEGGRETQYF.

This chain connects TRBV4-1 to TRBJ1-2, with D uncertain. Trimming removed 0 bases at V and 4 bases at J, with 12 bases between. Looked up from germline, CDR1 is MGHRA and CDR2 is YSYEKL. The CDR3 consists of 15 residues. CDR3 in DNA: TGCGCCAGCAGCCAAGACCAAGGGTTCGTCTATGGCTACACCTTC. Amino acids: CASSQDQGFVYGYTF.

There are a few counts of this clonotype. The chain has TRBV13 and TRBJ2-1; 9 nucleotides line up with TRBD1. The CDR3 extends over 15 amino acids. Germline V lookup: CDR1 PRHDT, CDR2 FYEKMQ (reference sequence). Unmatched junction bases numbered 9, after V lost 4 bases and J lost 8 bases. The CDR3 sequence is CASSSGTGRFDEQFF. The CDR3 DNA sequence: TGTGCCAGCAGCTCCGGGACAGGGAGGTTCGATGAGCAGTTCTTC.

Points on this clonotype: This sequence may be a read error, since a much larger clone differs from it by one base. CDR3 in amino acids: CAIRAGTVLYEQYF. The CDR3 DNA reads as TGTGCCATCAGGGCCGGGACGGTTTTGTACGAGCAGTACTTC. This chain connects TRBV10-3 to TRBJ2-7; possibly TRBD1 or TRBD2 for D (5 bases each). Trimming shortened V by 6 bases and J by 4 bases, and 16 bases separated the two germline ends. Germline CDR1 and CDR2: ENHRY and SYGVKD. The CDR3 is made up of 14 amino acids.

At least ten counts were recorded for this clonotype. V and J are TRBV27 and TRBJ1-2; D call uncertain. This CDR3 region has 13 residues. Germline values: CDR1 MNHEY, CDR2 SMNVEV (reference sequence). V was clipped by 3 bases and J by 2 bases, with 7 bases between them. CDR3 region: CASSLRANYGYTF. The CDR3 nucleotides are TGTGCCAGCAGTTTGCGGGCCAACTATGGCTACACCTTC.